The rows below give T cell receptor beta chains drawn from one sample of a study of T cell clonotyping in hematopoietic cell transplantation. The table came from immunoSEQ multiplex PCR; TCRdb's copy has only in-frame clones and leaves some out. The table records over 10,000 clones, over 70% of them present only once. The sample here was peripheral blood mononuclear cells, taken before stem cell transplant. The receptor set was obtained from a man aged 55 to 69 with acute myeloid leukemia. Some clones in this sample may be carry-over from other donors' samples. CDR3s include the opening cysteine and the closing phenylalanine or tryptophan. A D gene is named only where the DNA matches it firmly. For some rows the clone size is stated as once, few or many, or as a class when expanded; others skip it.

NA	TRBV7-2	TRBJ2-3	NA	CASSFRDPNTDTQYF	TGTGCCAGCAGCTTCCGGGACCCAAACACAGATACGCAGTATTTT
NA	TRBV5-1	TRBJ2-3	NA	CASSLSGRPSTDTQYF	TGCGCCAGCAGCTTGTCGGGACGGCCTAGCACAGATACGCAGTATTTT
NA	TRBV6-1	TRBJ1-2	TRBD1	CASRDSPTYGYTF	TGTGCCAGCCGGGACAGCCCCACCTATGGCTACACCTTC
NA	TRBV27	TRBJ2-7	NA	CASRGHYEQYF	TGTGCCAGCAGGGGACACTACGAGCAGTACTTC
NA	TRBV13	TRBJ1-3	TRBD1	CASSYDRGSGNTIYF	TGTGCCAGCAGCTATGACAGGGGCTCTGGAAACACCATATATTTT
NA	TRBV18	TRBJ2-7	NA	CASSPVQARSSYEQYF	TGTGCCAGCTCACCAGTACAGGCGCGGAGCTCCTACGAGCAGTACTTC
few	TRBV7-3	TRBJ1-2	TRBD1	CASSPTDRAAGIYGYTF	TGTGCCAGCAGCCCAACCGACAGGGCGGCAGGGATCTATGGCTACACCTTC
NA	TRBV5-1	TRBJ1-4	NA	CASSLAGGVNEKLFF	TGCGCCAGCAGCCTGGCGGGGGGCGTTAATGAAAAACTGTTTTTT
NA	TRBV5-4	TRBJ2-2	NA	CASSREVANTGELFF	TGTGCCAGCAGCCGTGAGGTTGCTAACACCGGGGAGCTGTTTTTT
few	TRBV6-6	TRBJ1-6	NA	CASRTGRSQGSPLHF	TGTGCCAGCCGAACGGGACGGTCCCAAGGGTCACCCCTCCACTTT
NA	TRBV5-1	TRBJ1-1	NA	CASSSIQPNTEAFF	TGCGCCAGCAGCTCGATACAGCCGAACACTGAAGCTTTCTTT
NA	TRBV10-1	TRBJ1-5	NA	CASSEDHGLNQPQHF	TGCGCCAGCAGTGAAGACCACGGCCTAAATCAGCCCCAGCATTTT
NA	TRBV19	TRBJ1-5	NA	CASSIGREGNQPQHF	TGTGCCAGTAGTATAGGCAGGGAGGGCAATCAGCCCCAGCATTTT
NA	TRBV2	TRBJ1-2	NA	CASSERWGYGYTF	TGTGCCAGCAGTGAGAGATGGGGCTATGGCTACACCTTC
NA	TRBV5-5	TRBJ2-5	NA	CASSSYREETQYF	TGTGCCAGCAGCTCCTACAGGGAGGAGACCCAGTACTTC
NA	TRBV2	TRBJ2-5	NA	CASSPLQGGSETQYF	TGTGCCAGCAGTCCCTTACAGGGTGGTTCGGAGACCCAGTACTTC
once	TRBV6-6	TRBJ1-1	NA	CASSQGEGTEAFF	TGTGCCAGCAGTCAAGGCGAGGGCACTGAAGCTTTCTTT
NA	TRBV20-1	TRBJ1-1	NA	CSPGVRAEAFF	TGCAGCCCAGGGGTCAGAGCTGAAGCTTTCTTT
NA	TRBV5-4	TRBJ2-7	TRBD2	CASSRLGSGRLSYEQYF	TGTGCCAGCAGCAGGTTAGGTAGCGGGAGGTTGAGCTACGAGCAGTACTTC
NA	TRBV2	TRBJ1-1	NA	CASRIEGNTEAFF	TGTGCCAGCAGGATCGAGGGGAACACTGAAGCTTTCTTT
NA	TRBV6-1	TRBJ1-1	NA	CASARAGTEAFF	TGTGCCTCGGCACGGGCGGGCACTGAAGCTTTCTTT
NA	TRBV14	TRBJ1-4	NA	CASSQQGAGNEKLFF	TGTGCCAGCAGCCAACAGGGAGCGGGGAATGAAAAACTGTTTTTT
NA	TRBV5-6	TRBJ2-7	NA	CASSLGVGGGYEQYF	TGTGCCAGCAGCTTGGGGGTCGGAGGGGGGTACGAGCAGTACTTC
NA	TRBV30	TRBJ1-1	TRBD1	CAWSPKTGSGPSGTEAFF	TGTGCCTGGAGTCCCAAGACAGGGTCGGGTCCTTCGGGAACTGAAGCTTTCTTT
NA	TRBV7-3	TRBJ2-4	NA	CASSLAPGGIQYF	TGTGCCAGCAGCTTAGCTCCGGGTGGCATTCAGTACTTC
once	TRBV7-2	TRBJ2-7	NA	CASSYGQKYEQYF	TGTGCCAGCAGCTACGGACAGAAATACGAGCAGTACTTC
NA	TRBV4-1	TRBJ1-2	TRBD1	CASSHGQGYGYTF	TGCGCCAGCAGCCACGGACAGGGCTATGGCTACACCTTC
NA	TRBV6-1	TRBJ2-1	NA	CASSEDTGVPYNEQFF	TGTGCCAGCAGTGAAGACACGGGGGTCCCCTACAATGAGCAGTTCTTC
NA	TRBV2	TRBJ2-7	TRBD1	CASSGQGDKYEQYF	TGTGCCAGCAGCGGACAGGGGGACAAGTACGAGCAGTACTTC
NA	TRBV7-6	TRBJ1-5	NA	CASSSQSGANQPQHF	TGTGCCAGCAGCTCTCAGTCAGGGGCCAATCAGCCCCAGCATTTT
large	TRBV2	TRBJ1-5	NA	CASSPHPGDSNQPQHF	TGTGCCAGCAGTCCTCACCCTGGGGATAGCAATCAGCCCCAGCATTTT
NA	TRBV5-1	TRBJ2-6	NA	CASKPGNQSSGANVLTF	TGCGCCAGTAAACCTGGGAACCAGAGCTCTGGGGCCAACGTCCTGACTTTC
NA	TRBV7-9	TRBJ1-5	NA	CASSGWDNGNQPQHF	TGTGCCAGCAGCGGATGGGACAATGGCAATCAGCCCCAGCATTTT
few	TRBV28	TRBJ1-1	NA	CASSQVLDTEALF	TGTGCCAGCAGTCAAGTCCTGGACACTGAAGCTCTCTTT
NA	TRBV14	TRBJ1-1	NA	CASSQYGMNTEAFF	TGTGCCAGCAGCCAGTACGGAATGAACACTGAAGCTTTCTTT
NA	TRBV5-1	TRBJ2-2	TRBD1	CASSQGQATGELFF	TGCGCCAGCAGCCAAGGACAGGCTACCGGGGAGCTGTTTTTT
NA	TRBV29-1	TRBJ1-1	NA	CSVDPKGTTEAFF	TGCAGCGTTGACCCCAAAGGGACCACTGAAGCTTTCTTT
NA	TRBV27	TRBJ2-7	NA	CASSFPPSYEQYF	TGTGCCAGCAGTTTCCCCCCCTCCTACGAGCAGTACTTC
NA	TRBV9	TRBJ2-5	TRBD1	CASNRGTGAQETQYF	TGTGCCAGCAACCGGGGGACAGGGGCCCAAGAGACCCAGTACTTC
NA	TRBV19	TRBJ2-7	TRBD1	CAGSGGQGIFSYEQYF	TGTGCCGGTAGTGGAGGACAGGGGATATTCTCCTACGAGCAGTACTTC
NA	TRBV6-6	TRBJ1-5	NA	CASSLSGVGQPQHF	TGTGCCAGCAGTTTATCAGGGGTGGGTCAGCCCCAGCATTTT
NA	TRBV7-9	TRBJ2-5	TRBD2	CASSPGSSGAQETQYF	TGTGCCAGCAGCCCCGGGTCTAGCGGGGCACAAGAGACCCAGTACTTC
NA	TRBV11-1	TRBJ1-1	NA	CASSPGTLGTEAFF	TGTGCCAGCAGCCCCGGGACGCTGGGCACTGAAGCTTTCTTT
once	TRBV23-1	TRBJ1-2	NA	CASSQSSRGYTF	TGCGCCAGCAGTCAATCGTCCCGCGGCTACACCTTC
once	TRBV10-3	TRBJ2-5	NA	CAISPMTAQETQYF	TGTGCCATCAGCCCAATGACAGCTCAAGAGACCCAGTACTTC
NA	TRBV6-1	TRBJ1-5	TRBD1	CASMGTGNQPQHF	TGTGCCAGCATGGGGACAGGAAATCAGCCCCAGCATTTT
NA	TRBV4-2	TRBJ2-7	NA	CASSPLRSAYEQYF	TGTGCCAGCAGCCCCCTAAGGTCCGCCTACGAGCAGTACTTC
NA	TRBV5-1	TRBJ1-5	TRBD1	CASSLDPQGKQPQHF	TGCGCCAGCAGCTTGGATCCACAGGGGAAGCAGCCCCAGCATTTT
NA	TRBV19	TRBJ2-5	TRBD2	CASRAGTSGGRLTETQYF	TGTGCCAGTAGGGCAGGGACTAGCGGGGGGCGCTTGACGGAGACCCAGTACTTC
NA	TRBV2	TRBJ1-2	NA	CASGEMERYTF	TGTGCCAGCGGTGAAATGGAGCGCTACACCTTC
once	TRBV4-3	TRBJ2-3	TRBD2	CASSPGLAGNTDTQYF	TGCGCCAGCAGCCCGGGACTAGCGGGGAACACAGATACGCAGTATTTT
NA	TRBV2	TRBJ2-5	NA	CASSPGVETQYF	TGTGCCAGCAGCCCGGGGGTGGAGACCCAGTACTTC
once	TRBV5-1	TRBJ2-1	NA	CASSLATSSYNEQFF	TGCGCCAGCAGCTTGGCTACTAGCTCCTACAATGAGCAGTTCTTC
NA	TRBV2	TRBJ1-1	NA	CASAGAGTEAFF	TGTGCCTCAGCCGGGGCGGGAACTGAAGCTTTCTTT
NA	TRBV6-5	TRBJ1-2	NA	CASSSFGQGDGYTF	TGTGCCAGCAGCTCCTTTGGTCAGGGAGACGGCTACACCTTC
NA	TRBV19	TRBJ2-1	NA	CATTITGTMNNEQFF	TGTGCCACCACTATCACCGGGACGATGAACAATGAGCAGTTCTTC
NA	TRBV2	TRBJ2-7	NA	CASSSGLAYEQYF	TGTGCCAGCAGTTCGGGACTGGCCTACGAGCAGTACTTC
NA	TRBV7-2	TRBJ1-2	NA	CASSYVESVYGYTF	TGTGCCAGCAGCTACGTAGAGTCGGTCTATGGCTACACCTTC
NA	TRBV6-1	TRBJ1-1	NA	CASSEVSYTEAFF	TGTGCCAGCAGTGAGGTGTCGTACACTGAAGCTTTCTTT